A single sample is the source of the 22 T cell receptor beta chains below, sequenced in a study of T-cell reconstitution after alpha-beta-depleted transplantation in children. During its preparation, the TCRbeta library received unique molecular identifiers. TCRdb redid the calling of the PCR reads with MiXCR, one entry per CDR3 protein. The profile covers fewer than 750,000 distinct CDR3 sequences, with 20% to 25% appearing a single time and about 14% taken by the ten largest. The sequences come from PBMCs, mostly from graft donor cells, collected 360 days after TCRalphabeta/CD19-depleted stem cell transplant. Receptors were obtained from a boy in the first two years of life who had a stem cell transplant for acute myeloid leukemia, so the T cells may come from the graft donor.

This clonotype was detected ten times or more. V usage is TRBV20-1 and J usage is TRBJ2-1; D not certain. V was pared by 1 base and J by 6 bases, with 13 bases between. From germline, CDR1 is DFQATT and CDR2 SNEGSKA (reference sequence). The CDR3 has 14 amino acids. CDR3 bases: TGCAGTGCTAGAGGTGGTGAATCTCCCAATGAGCAGTTCTTC. This translates into CSARGGESPNEQFF.

This clonotype was seen a handful of times. This rearrangement joins TRBV7-9 to TRBJ2-5; the D is unclear. This CDR3 is 13 amino acids long. Germline V gene sequence: CDR1 SEHNR, CDR2 FQNEAQ (reference sequence). V gave up 4 bases and J gave up 5 bases, with 11 bases separating them. The CDR3: CASSSSGRETQYF. CDR3 sequence (DNA): TGTGCCAGCAGCTCCTCAGGACGGGAGACCCAGTACTTC.

Ten or more counts support this clonotype. The chain is built from TRBV29-1 and TRBJ2-2; D is perhaps TRBD1 (5 bases). This CDR3 comprises 14 residues. CDR1 and CDR2 from the germline V gene are SQVTM and ANQGSEA. The CDR3 bases are TGCGGATATCTGTCCAGGGCGGACACCGGGGAGCTGTTTTTT. Translated, it gives CGYLSRADTGELFF.

The chain links TRBV12-3 or TRBV12-4 to TRBJ2-3, with D hard to call. This CDR3 is 11 amino acids long. V was clipped by 7 bases and J by 6 bases, with 8 bases between them. The CDR3 loop reads CASKVVDTQYF. The CDR3 coding sequence is TGTGCCAGCAAGGTCGTGGATACGCAGTATTTT.

V gene TRBV6-5 combines with J gene TRBJ2-3; 8 bases fit TRBD1. Trimming took 2 bases from V and 4 from J; bases not matched to a gene: 5. The CDR3 totals 15 residues. CDR1 is MNHEY and CDR2 is SVGAGI in the germline V gene. The CDR3 DNA sequence: TGTGCCAGCAGTTACACTAAACAGGGGGCAGATACGCAGTATTTT. This gives the protein CASSYTKQGADTQYF.

This clonotype was found a few times. At one of its ends the junction is not consistent with the germline gene, which may arise from a read error. The V and J genes are TRBV3-1 and TRBJ2-1; D is possibly TRBD1 (6 bases). This CDR3 contains 13 residues. From germline, CDR1 is LGHDT and CDR2 YNNKEL (reference sequence). CDR3 sequence reads: CATSGQIYNEQFF. The CDR3 bases are TGTGCCACCTCGGGACAAATCTACAATGAGCAGTTTTTC.

The chain employs TRBV7-9 and TRBJ1-2; D is possibly TRBD1 (5 bases). The V gene lost 3 bases and the J gene lost 6 bases, with 17 bases spanning the gap. CDR3 length: 15 residues. Germline V CDR1 and CDR2: SEHNR, FQNEAQ (reference sequence). CDR3 amino acids: CASSLIRGATDGYTF. CDR3 sequence (DNA): TGTGCCAGCAGCTTGATTAGGGGAGCCACGGATGGCTACACCTTC.

This clonotype was seen at least ten times. The chain combines TRBV11-1 with TRBJ1-1, with a possible D match to TRBD1 (6 bases). V lost 0 bases and J lost 5, with 13 bases in between. Germline CDR1 reads SGHAT; CDR2 reads FQDESV (reference sequence). This CDR3 comprises 15 residues. The CDR3 is CASSLAQGVRTEAFF. The CDR3 coding sequence is TGTGCCAGCAGCTTAGCACAGGGAGTAAGAACTGAAGCTTTCTTT.

This clonotype was observed a handful of times. The V gene is TRBV7-9, the J gene TRBJ1-4, with 11 positions matching TRBD1. The ends lost 5 bases at V and 7 bases at J; junction bases unmatched: 3. Germline V gives CDR1 SEHNR, CDR2 FQNEAQ (reference sequence). The CDR3 totals 14 residues. CDR3 DNA sequence: TGTGCCAGCAGCCTCGGGACAGGGGGTGAAAAACTGTTTTTT. It codes for CASSLGTGGEKLFF.

The chain couples TRBV12-3 or TRBV12-4 to TRBJ2-1; maybe TRBD2 (7 bases). V gave up 7 bases and J gave up 0 bases, with 16 bases separating them. The CDR3 runs 16 residues. CDR3 nucleotide sequence: TGTGCCAGCAAGGGGGGGGGAACCGCCTCCTACAATGAGCAGTTCTTC. This gives the protein CASKGGGTASYNEQFF.

V is TRBV20-1 and J is TRBJ2-4; D is unclear. Germline loops: CDR1 DFQATT, CDR2 SNEGSKA (reference sequence). V was pared by 3 bases and J by 0 bases, with 15 bases between. The CDR3 sequence is 16 residues long. The CDR3 protein is CSASPMGSLAKNIQYF. CDR3 DNA: TGCAGTGCTAGTCCCATGGGTTCCCTAGCCAAAAACATTCAGTACTTC.

This clonotype was detected ten times or more. The gene calls are TRBV27 and TRBJ2-6; D gene unclear. CDR3 size: 15 residues. Germline values: CDR1 MNHEY, CDR2 SMNVEV (reference sequence). V shed 2 bases and J shed 2 bases, with 7 bases lying between them. CDR3: CASSLVVPGANVLTF. CDR3 nucleotides: TGTGCCAGCAGTTTAGTAGTCCCTGGGGCCAACGTCCTGACTTTC.

This clonotype was seen ten or more times. The chain carries TRBV6-1 and TRBJ1-6; 9 nucleotides agree with TRBD1. Germline lookup yields CDR1 MNHNS and CDR2 SASEGT. The CDR3 runs to 14 residues. J lost 4 bases, V lost 8 bases, and 3 bases had no gene match. As DNA, the CDR3 is TGTGCCAGCGGGGACAGGGCGTATAATTCACCCCTCCACTTT. Translating gives CASGDRAYNSPLHF.

This clonotype was counted ten times or more. V usage is TRBV6-1 and J usage is TRBJ2-1; no clear D. The germline V gene encodes CDR1 MNHNS and CDR2 SASEGT. The CDR3 contains 14 residues. V was trimmed by 8 bases and J by 5 bases, leaving 16 bases between them. The CDR3 nucleotides read TGTGCCAGCGATCTAGGTCGACCTAACAATGAGCAGTTCTTC. Its translation is CASDLGRPNNEQFF.

This clonotype has a count of ten or more. The chain carries TRBV7-9 and TRBJ2-7; D possibly corresponds to TRBD1 (6 bases). Germline assignment: CDR1 SEHNR and CDR2 FQNEAQ (reference sequence). V was shortened by 8 bases and J by 3 bases, with 14 bases between the two germline ends. This CDR3 comprises 13 residues. The CDR3 coding sequence is TGTGCCAGCTCTGTGGGGACATTCTACGAGCAGTACTTC. This translates into CASSVGTFYEQYF. The variable domain in full, completed from reference TRBV7-9 and TRBJ2-7, reads DTGVSQNPRHKITKRGQNVTFRCDPISEHNRLYWYRQTLGQGPEFLTYFQNEAQLEKSRLLSDRFSAERPKGSFSTLEIQRTEQGDSAMYLCASSVGTFYEQYFGPGTRLTVT.

This clonotype was counted ten times or more. The V gene is TRBV24-1, the J gene TRBJ2-3; 10 bases match TRBD2. V dropped 0 bases and J dropped 1; count of bases not matched to a gene: 0. Germline CDR1 and CDR2: KGHDR and SFDVKD. This CDR3 has 16 amino acids. The CDR3, as DNA: TGTGCCACCAGTGATTTGGGACTAGCGGGCACAGATACGCAGTATTTT. Amino acid sequence: CATSDLGLAGTDTQYF.

Only a few counts were recorded for this clonotype. The rearrangement links TRBV20-1 to TRBJ2-7; D possibly corresponds to TRBD1 (5 bases). The CDR3 consists of 14 residues. V lost 0 bases to trimming and J lost 2 bases, with 11 bases between them. The germline CDR1 and CDR2 sequences are DFQATT and SNEGSKA (reference sequence). CDR3 sequence reads: CSARDPQGTYEQYV. The CDR3 DNA follows: TGCAGTGCTAGAGATCCCCAGGGTACCTACGAGCAGTACGTC.

This clonotype was counted only a few times. The chain carries TRBV6-5 and TRBJ1-1; D not certain. Germline-derived CDR1 and CDR2 are MNHEY and SVGAGI. The CDR3 spans 11 residues. Trimming left V 8 bases short and J 3 bases short, with 7 bases between. The CDR3: CASWRYTEAFF. The CDR3 nucleotides are TGTGCCAGCTGGAGGTACACTGAAGCTTTCTTT.

The chain carries TRBV4-3 and TRBJ2-1; 7 nucleotides match TRBD2. V shed 7 bases, J shed 6 bases, and the junction held 9 bases outside the gene matches. CDR1 and CDR2 from the germline V gene are LGHNA and YSLEER. The CDR3 length is 14 residues. In nucleotides, the CDR3 is TGCGCCAGCACCCCGGGGGGAAGAGGCAATGAGCAGTTCTTC. Amino acid sequence: CASTPGGRGNEQFF.

This clonotype has only a few counts. Here the CDR3 DNA reads TGTGCCAGCAGTAACCAGGGCCGGACACGGAGCTACGAGCAGTACTTC. Translating gives CASSNQGRTRSYEQYF. The chain has TRBV6-5 and TRBJ2-7; D might be TRBD1 (5 bases). The germline V and J ends were trimmed by 5 bases and 3 bases, with 20 bases remaining between them. The CDR3 is 16 residues long. From germline, CDR1 is MNHEY and CDR2 SVGAGI.

V gene TRBV20-1 combines with J gene TRBJ2-5; D not certain. This CDR3 spans 11 amino acids. Trimming stripped 6 bases from V and 3 bases from J, with 8 bases between. Germline V gene sequence: CDR1 DFQATT, CDR2 SNEGSKA (reference sequence). The CDR3 here is CSADTEETQYF. CDR3 coding DNA: TGCAGTGCGGATACGGAAGAGACCCAGTACTTC.

This chain connects TRBV12-3 or TRBV12-4 to TRBJ2-2; D assignment may be TRBD1 or TRBD2 (5 bases each). This CDR3 is 15 amino acids long. V was trimmed by 5 bases and J by 6 bases, leaving 16 bases between them. CDR3 in amino acids: CASSRTGAGSGELFF. As DNA, the CDR3 is TGTGCCAGCAGTCGAACCGGGGCGGGTTCCGGGGAGCTGTTTTTT.